This T cell receptor (beta chain) was sequenced for a study of response to subunit inactivated influenza vaccine. Overall study results and limits: With each seasonal influenza vaccination, the authors suggested, few new T cells are recruited.

A word on this clonotype: Antigen: not known.

V lost 4 bases and J 2 bases, leaving 18 bases between the germline ends. The CDR3 runs 17 residues. CDR1 and CDR2 (germline): KGHDR, SFDVKD. TCRdb processed the RT-PCR reads anew with MiXCR; each CDR3 protein has one entry. The table shows approximately 490,000 distinct CDR3 sequences, with approximately 7.3% occurring only once. The sequencing here drew on PBMCs from blood, taken roughly 24 months after vaccination. The origin of this receptor is a man between 45 and 75 years old who received an inactivated influenza vaccine. V and J are TRBV24-1 and TRBJ2-3; tentatively, D is TRBD1 (6 bases). The CDR3 DNA is TGTGCCACCAGTGAGACAGGACGGCAGCTTCACACAGATACGCAGTATTTT. This encodes CATSETGRQLHTDTQYF.